A selection of T cell receptor beta chains follows, all from one sample in a study of blood T cell repertoires in COVID-19. Here immunoSEQ multiplex PCR was the method, and the copy in TCRdb shows in-frame clones only, minus some. The table has more than 300,000 clones, 87% seen once. Sample: peripheral blood. Source of these receptors: a woman between 45 and 65 years old with COVID-19, enrolled during active disease. Both conserved end residues are part of each CDR3. The order of the fields is J gene, V gene, D gene, clone size, CDR3 protein, CDR3 DNA. D genes are given only for firm matches. The size entry is marked missing in some rows and otherwise reads once, few, many or a size class.

j_gene: TRBJ2-2
v_gene: TRBV14
d_gene: NA
abundance: NA
CDR3aa: CASSQVRVTGELFF
CDR3nt: TGTGCCAGCAGCCAAGTTCGGGTCACCGGGGAGCTGTTTTTT

j_gene: TRBJ1-1
v_gene: TRBV11-1
d_gene: TRBD1
abundance: NA
CDR3aa: CASSFRQGRTEAFF
CDR3nt: TGTGCCAGCAGCTTCAGACAGGGACGGACTGAAGCTTTCTTT

j_gene: TRBJ1-6
v_gene: TRBV5-6
d_gene: TRBD1
abundance: NA
CDR3aa: CASSWDRGNSPLHF
CDR3nt: TGTGCCAGCAGCTGGGACAGGGGTAATTCACCCCTCCACTTT

j_gene: TRBJ1-3
v_gene: TRBV13
d_gene: NA
abundance: NA
CDR3aa: CASSHREGGRAGNTIYF
CDR3nt: TGTGCCAGCAGCCACAGGGAGGGAGGGCGAGCTGGAAACACCATATATTTT

j_gene: TRBJ1-1
v_gene: TRBV6-2/TRBV6-3
d_gene: TRBD1
abundance: few
CDR3aa: CASSYSGTGTEAFF
CDR3nt: TGTGCCAGCAGTTATTCCGGGACAGGCACTGAAGCTTTCTTT

j_gene: TRBJ2-3
v_gene: TRBV5-1
d_gene: NA
abundance: NA
CDR3aa: CASSFGGKGSDTQYF
CDR3nt: TGCGCCAGCAGCTTTGGCGGGAAAGGATCAGATACGCAGTATTTT

j_gene: TRBJ1-4
v_gene: TRBV3-1/TRBV3-2
d_gene: TRBD1
abundance: NA
CDR3aa: CASSQIQGRIEKLFF
CDR3nt: TGTGCCAGCAGCCAAATACAGGGGAGGATCGAAAAACTGTTTTTT

j_gene: TRBJ1-1
v_gene: TRBV6-2/TRBV6-3
d_gene: TRBD1
abundance: NA
CDR3aa: CASSYSPVNRGLYGTEAFF
CDR3nt: TGTGCCAGCAGTTACTCCCCCGTTAACAGGGGGCTGTACGGGACTGAAGCTTTCTTT

j_gene: TRBJ2-2
v_gene: TRBV2
d_gene: NA
abundance: NA
CDR3aa: CASSGKDSRYALISGELFF
CDR3nt: TGTGCCAGCAGTGGAAAGGACAGCCGATACGCTCTTATCTCCGGGGAGCTGTTTTTT

j_gene: TRBJ2-7
v_gene: TRBV6-5
d_gene: NA
abundance: NA
CDR3aa: CASSYGRAYEQYF
CDR3nt: TGTGCCAGCAGTTACGGCAGGGCCTACGAGCAGTACTTC

j_gene: TRBJ2-1
v_gene: TRBV7-3
d_gene: TRBD2
abundance: NA
CDR3aa: CASTIRWTSGRASNEQFF
CDR3nt: TGTGCCAGCACCATACGGTGGACTAGCGGGAGGGCCTCTAATGAGCAGTTCTTC

j_gene: TRBJ2-1
v_gene: TRBV6-2/TRBV6-3
d_gene: NA
abundance: NA
CDR3aa: CASSGGALGDNEQFF
CDR3nt: TGTGCCAGCAGTGGGGGGGCGCTTGGTGACAATGAGCAGTTCTTC

j_gene: TRBJ1-4
v_gene: TRBV29-1
d_gene: NA
abundance: NA
CDR3aa: CSFEGQGEKLFF
CDR3nt: TGCAGCTTTGAAGGGCAGGGTGAAAAACTGTTTTTT

j_gene: TRBJ2-7
v_gene: TRBV12-2
d_gene: NA
abundance: few
CDR3aa: CASRFLPGTSGRVHEQYF
CDR3nt: TGTGCAAGTCGCTTCCTTCCCGGGACTAGCGGGAGGGTCCACGAGCAGTACTTC

j_gene: TRBJ2-7
v_gene: TRBV4-1
d_gene: TRBD1
abundance: once
CDR3aa: CASSQTETGGDYEQYF
CDR3nt: TGCGCCAGCAGCCAAACTGAGACAGGGGGTGACTACGAGCAGTACTTC

j_gene: TRBJ1-1
v_gene: TRBV9
d_gene: TRBD1
abundance: few
CDR3aa: CASSEGTGLATEAFF
CDR3nt: TGTGCCAGCAGCGAGGGGACAGGGTTGGCCACTGAAGCTTTCTTT

j_gene: TRBJ2-7
v_gene: TRBV7-7
d_gene: NA
abundance: NA
CDR3aa: CASSLGGRAGEQYF
CDR3nt: TGTGCCAGCAGCCTAGGGGGTAGGGCGGGGGAGCAGTACTTC

j_gene: TRBJ1-4
v_gene: TRBV6-5
d_gene: TRBD1
abundance: NA
CDR3aa: CASSPSDRGNEKLFF
CDR3nt: TGTGCCAGCAGTCCTTCGGACAGGGGGAATGAAAAACTGTTTTTT

j_gene: TRBJ2-1
v_gene: TRBV4-2
d_gene: TRBD2
abundance: NA
CDR3aa: CASSRKSGDVADEQFF
CDR3nt: TGTGCCAGCAGCAGGAAGAGCGGGGACGTAGCGGATGAGCAGTTCTTC

j_gene: TRBJ1-2
v_gene: TRBV19
d_gene: TRBD1
abundance: NA
CDR3aa: CASNLPGQGQWFYTF
CDR3nt: TGTGCCAGTAATCTACCGGGACAGGGTCAGTGGTTCTACACCTTC

j_gene: TRBJ2-5
v_gene: TRBV27
d_gene: TRBD1
abundance: NA
CDR3aa: CASRPMGGQGARQETQYF
CDR3nt: TGTGCCAGCAGGCCAATGGGGGGACAGGGGGCGCGACAAGAGACCCAGTACTTC

j_gene: TRBJ1-3
v_gene: TRBV6-5
d_gene: TRBD1
abundance: NA
CDR3aa: CASSQQGSGNTIYF
CDR3nt: TGTGCCAGCAGTCAACAGGGGTCGGGAAACACCATATATTTT

j_gene: TRBJ1-1
v_gene: TRBV5-4
d_gene: NA
abundance: NA
CDR3aa: CASSRRAMNTEAFF
CDR3nt: TGTGCCAGCAGCAGGAGGGCCATGAACACTGAAGCTTTCTTT

j_gene: TRBJ2-2
v_gene: TRBV7-3
d_gene: NA
abundance: NA
CDR3aa: CASSFEPQGNTGELFF
CDR3nt: TGTGCCAGCAGCTTCGAACCCCAGGGGAACACCGGGGAGCTGTTTTTT

j_gene: TRBJ1-2
v_gene: TRBV19
d_gene: TRBD1
abundance: NA
CDR3aa: CASSGQGDGYTF
CDR3nt: TGTGCCAGTAGTGGACAGGGCGATGGCTACACCTTC

j_gene: TRBJ2-7
v_gene: TRBV7-2
d_gene: NA
abundance: NA
CDR3aa: CASSLVGIHSYEQYF
CDR3nt: TGTGCCAGCAGCTTAGTCGGGATCCACTCCTACGAGCAGTACTTC

j_gene: TRBJ2-5
v_gene: TRBV7-3
d_gene: TRBD2
abundance: few
CDR3aa: CASSLAGTRLETQYF
CDR3nt: TGTGCCAGCAGCCTAGCGGGGACTAGACTGGAGACCCAGTACTTC

j_gene: TRBJ1-2
v_gene: TRBV27
d_gene: NA
abundance: NA
CDR3aa: CASSAWTGTGYTF
CDR3nt: TGTGCCAGCAGTGCCTGGACGGGAACTGGCTACACCTTC

j_gene: TRBJ2-1
v_gene: TRBV5-1
d_gene: NA
abundance: NA
CDR3aa: CASSLVGADEQFF
CDR3nt: TGCGCCAGCAGCTTGGTTGGAGCCGATGAGCAGTTCTTC

j_gene: TRBJ2-7
v_gene: TRBV5-8
d_gene: NA
abundance: NA
CDR3aa: CASSPGEVYEQYF
CDR3nt: TGTGCCAGCAGCCCTGGGGAGGTTTACGAGCAGTACTTC

j_gene: TRBJ1-5
v_gene: TRBV14
d_gene: NA
abundance: NA
CDR3aa: CASSPPGLAHNQPQHF
CDR3nt: TGTGCCAGCAGCCCCCCAGGGCTCGCACACAATCAGCCCCAGCATTTT

j_gene: TRBJ2-7
v_gene: TRBV9
d_gene: TRBD2
abundance: NA
CDR3aa: CASSVGAGVYEQYF
CDR3nt: TGTGCCAGCAGCGTAGGAGCGGGAGTATACGAGCAGTACTTC

j_gene: TRBJ2-4
v_gene: TRBV6-5
d_gene: NA
abundance: NA
CDR3aa: CASSFAGALAKNIQYF
CDR3nt: TGTGCCAGCAGTTTCGCGGGGGCCCTAGCCAAAAACATTCAGTACTTC

j_gene: TRBJ2-5
v_gene: TRBV5-1
d_gene: TRBD2
abundance: NA
CDR3aa: CASSLKLAGGTETQYF
CDR3nt: TGCGCCAGCAGCTTGAAACTAGCGGGAGGGACAGAGACCCAGTACTTC

j_gene: TRBJ2-7
v_gene: TRBV29-1
d_gene: NA
abundance: NA
CDR3aa: CSVEGSGPEQYF
CDR3nt: TGCAGCGTTGAGGGAAGCGGCCCGGAGCAGTACTTC